A selection of T cell receptor beta chains follows, all from one sample in a study of identical twins. TCRdb re-called the 5' RACE reads with MiXCR, one entry per CDR3 protein. Of under 1 million distinct CDR3 sequences listed, around an eighth were seen once; the top ten hold around 1.6%. The same data also went into a second study, on yellow fever vaccine responses in identical twins.

The sample comprised PBMCs. The receptors stem from a woman aged 18-29 years in good health. The CDR3 runs from the conserved cysteine through the conserved F or W. A D gene is named only where the DNA matches it firmly. Clone sizes are given selectively: once, few, many, or a class where the clone is expanded.

cdr3_aa: CASSQAGTQNEKLFF
cdr3_nt: TGCGCCAGCAGCCAAGCCGGCACCCAAAATGAAAAACTGTTTTTT
clone_size: few
v_call: TRBV4-1
j_call: TRBJ1-4
d_call: -

cdr3_aa: CASGGLYNRNTEAFF
cdr3_nt: TGTGCCAGCGGCGGCCTTTACAACAGGAACACTGAAGCTTTCTTT
clone_size: -
v_call: TRBV27
j_call: TRBJ1-1
d_call: -

cdr3_aa: CASSSTRTGGPYEQYF
cdr3_nt: TGTGCCAGCAGCTCCACACGGACAGGGGGCCCCTACGAGCAGTACTTC
clone_size: few
v_call: TRBV7-8
j_call: TRBJ2-7
d_call: TRBD1

cdr3_aa: CASSLPQGATGANVLTF
cdr3_nt: TGCGCCAGCAGCTTGCCTCAGGGGGCAACTGGGGCCAACGTCCTGACTTTC
clone_size: -
v_call: TRBV5-1
j_call: TRBJ2-6
d_call: TRBD1

cdr3_aa: CASSPAVVLTSTDTQYF
cdr3_nt: TGTGCCAGCTCACCAGCGGTCGTCCTTACTAGCACAGATACGCAGTATTTT
clone_size: -
v_call: TRBV18
j_call: TRBJ2-3
d_call: -

cdr3_aa: CATSRAGTNTGELFF
cdr3_nt: TGTGCCACCAGTCGGGCAGGGACGAACACCGGGGAGCTGTTTTTT
clone_size: -
v_call: TRBV24-1
j_call: TRBJ2-2
d_call: -

cdr3_aa: CATSDLRGLGTGELFF
cdr3_nt: TGTGCCACCAGTGATTTAAGAGGGTTGGGCACCGGGGAGCTGTTTTTT
clone_size: -
v_call: TRBV24-1
j_call: TRBJ2-2
d_call: -

cdr3_aa: CSARDPGHSSYEQYF
cdr3_nt: TGCAGTGCTAGAGATCCGGGACATAGCTCCTACGAGCAGTACTTC
clone_size: many
v_call: TRBV20-1
j_call: TRBJ2-7
d_call: -

cdr3_aa: CASSEWQSSGYTF
cdr3_nt: TGTGCCAGCAGTGAGTGGCAGTCCTCTGGCTACACCTTC
clone_size: few
v_call: TRBV2
j_call: TRBJ1-2
d_call: -

cdr3_aa: CSASGLPTDTQYF
cdr3_nt: TGCAGTGCTAGCGGACTTCCCACAGATACGCAGTATTTT
clone_size: few
v_call: TRBV20-1
j_call: TRBJ2-3
d_call: -

cdr3_aa: CASSEANNEQFF
cdr3_nt: TGTGCCAGCAGTGAAGCTAACAATGAGCAGTTCTTC
clone_size: few
v_call: TRBV2
j_call: TRBJ2-1
d_call: -

cdr3_aa: CASRSWDRDAGELFF
cdr3_nt: TGTGCCAGCAGGTCCTGGGACAGGGACGCCGGGGAGCTGTTTTTT
clone_size: few
v_call: TRBV5-6
j_call: TRBJ2-2
d_call: TRBD1

cdr3_aa: CSARDRLAQETQYF
cdr3_nt: TGCAGTGCTAGAGATCGGCTAGCACAAGAGACCCAGTACTTC
clone_size: -
v_call: TRBV20-1
j_call: TRBJ2-5
d_call: -

cdr3_aa: CASSYSSRGGWVQETQYF
cdr3_nt: TGTGCCAGCAGTTACTCCTCTAGGGGAGGGTGGGTCCAAGAGACCCAGTACTTC
clone_size: few
v_call: TRBV6-5
j_call: TRBJ2-5
d_call: TRBD2

cdr3_aa: CATQGTHGYTF
cdr3_nt: TGTGCCACACAGGGAACTCACGGCTACACCTTC
clone_size: -
v_call: TRBV27
j_call: TRBJ1-2
d_call: -

cdr3_aa: CASSFPQGMSYEQYF
cdr3_nt: TGTGCCAGCAGTTTCCCACAGGGTATGAGTTACGAGCAGTACTTC
clone_size: few
v_call: TRBV28
j_call: TRBJ2-7
d_call: -

cdr3_aa: CASSLPRTTGELFF
cdr3_nt: TGTGCCAGCAGTTTACCCAGGACCACCGGGGAGCTGTTTTTT
clone_size: many
v_call: TRBV12-3/TRBV12-4
j_call: TRBJ2-2
d_call: -

cdr3_aa: CSARGTTSYNEQFF
cdr3_nt: TGCAGTGCTAGAGGGACTACCTCCTACAATGAGCAGTTCTTC
clone_size: few
v_call: TRBV20-1
j_call: TRBJ2-1
d_call: -

cdr3_aa: CASSPRIAGVNQVSYNEQFF
cdr3_nt: TGTGCCAGCAGCCCACGGATAGCGGGAGTTAACCAGGTGTCCTACAATGAGCAGTTCTTC
clone_size: few
v_call: TRBV3-1
j_call: TRBJ2-1
d_call: TRBD2

cdr3_aa: CSASEPGPVYNEQFF
cdr3_nt: TGCAGTGCTAGTGAACCGGGCCCAGTCTACAATGAGCAGTTCTTC
clone_size: few
v_call: TRBV20-1
j_call: TRBJ2-1
d_call: -

cdr3_aa: CASSSGGARELFF
cdr3_nt: TGTGCCAGCTCGAGTGGGGGGGCGCGGGAGCTGTTTTTT
clone_size: many
v_call: TRBV28
j_call: TRBJ2-2
d_call: -

cdr3_aa: CASSLEEAGGQYEQYF
cdr3_nt: TGTGCCAGCAGCTTAGAGGAGGCGGGAGGGCAATACGAGCAGTACTTC
clone_size: once
v_call: TRBV13
j_call: TRBJ2-7
d_call: TRBD2

cdr3_aa: CASSEWGDRPYNEQFF
cdr3_nt: TGTGCCAGCAGTGAATGGGGTGACAGGCCCTACAATGAGCAGTTCTTC
clone_size: -
v_call: TRBV25-1
j_call: TRBJ2-1
d_call: -

cdr3_aa: CASSQGTSGSGLYEQYF
cdr3_nt: TGTGCCAGCTCACAAGGGACTAGCGGGAGCGGACTCTACGAGCAGTACTTC
clone_size: -
v_call: TRBV18
j_call: TRBJ2-7
d_call: TRBD2

cdr3_aa: CASSIDGRAGGQNNEQFF
cdr3_nt: TGTGCCAGTAGTATAGACGGAAGAGCGGGGGGGCAGAACAATGAGCAGTTCTTC
clone_size: -
v_call: TRBV19
j_call: TRBJ2-1
d_call: TRBD2

cdr3_aa: CASSQDSGYAYEQYF
cdr3_nt: TGTGCCAGCAGCCAAGACTCGGGGTATGCCTACGAGCAGTACTTC
clone_size: -
v_call: TRBV3-1
j_call: TRBJ2-7
d_call: -

cdr3_aa: CASSHQVYNEQFF
cdr3_nt: TGTGCCAGCAGCCACCAGGTTTACAATGAGCAGTTCTTC
clone_size: few
v_call: TRBV5-6
j_call: TRBJ2-1
d_call: -

cdr3_aa: CASSAQGEQYF
cdr3_nt: TGTGCCAGCAGTGCACAGGGCGAGCAGTACTTC
clone_size: few
v_call: TRBV25-1
j_call: TRBJ2-7
d_call: -

cdr3_aa: CASSLALAGGSSEQFF
cdr3_nt: TGTGCCAGCAGCTTAGCGCTAGCGGGGGGTTCGTCGGAGCAGTTCTTC
clone_size: few
v_call: TRBV7-9
j_call: TRBJ2-1
d_call: TRBD2

cdr3_aa: CATSHRDGYEQYF
cdr3_nt: TGTGCCACCAGCCACCGGGACGGTTACGAGCAGTACTTC
clone_size: -
v_call: TRBV24-1
j_call: TRBJ2-7
d_call: -

cdr3_aa: CASRIGQGAMAGELFF
cdr3_nt: TGTGCCAGCAGAATAGGACAGGGGGCGATGGCCGGGGAGCTGTTTTTT
clone_size: -
v_call: TRBV12-3/TRBV12-4
j_call: TRBJ2-2
d_call: TRBD1

cdr3_aa: CASSQDLAGGGYNEQFF
cdr3_nt: TGTGCCAGCAGCCAAGATCTCGCAGGCGGGGGCTACAATGAGCAGTTCTTC
clone_size: few
v_call: TRBV4-2
j_call: TRBJ2-1
d_call: TRBD2

cdr3_aa: CASSLGLAQSYEQYF
cdr3_nt: TGTGCCAGCAGTTTGGGACTAGCGCAATCCTACGAGCAGTACTTC
clone_size: many
v_call: TRBV12-3/TRBV12-4
j_call: TRBJ2-7
d_call: TRBD2

cdr3_aa: CASSLDTIRDRGAFF
cdr3_nt: TGTGCCAGCAGCTTAGATACAATCCGGGACAGGGGGGCTTTCTTT
clone_size: -
v_call: TRBV7-8
j_call: TRBJ1-1
d_call: TRBD1

cdr3_aa: CASSVGSQEQFF
cdr3_nt: TGTGCCAGCAGCGTAGGATCGCAAGAGCAGTTCTTC
clone_size: -
v_call: TRBV9
j_call: TRBJ2-1
d_call: -

cdr3_aa: CATSRTGGYETQYF
cdr3_nt: TGTGCCACCTCTCGTACAGGGGGCTATGAGACCCAGTACTTC
clone_size: -
v_call: TRBV5-5
j_call: TRBJ2-5
d_call: TRBD1

cdr3_aa: CASSIRTGNTQYF
cdr3_nt: TGTGCCAGCAGCATTAGGACAGGGAACACGCAGTATTTT
clone_size: many
v_call: TRBV7-7
j_call: TRBJ2-3
d_call: TRBD1

cdr3_aa: CASSQVDRGRFNEQFF
cdr3_nt: TGCGCCAGCAGCCAAGTGGACAGGGGGCGTTTCAATGAGCAGTTCTTC
clone_size: -
v_call: TRBV4-1
j_call: TRBJ2-1
d_call: TRBD1

cdr3_aa: CASTPMGRSTDTQYF
cdr3_nt: TGTGCCAGCACCCCAATGGGACGGAGCACAGATACGCAGTATTTT
clone_size: few
v_call: TRBV2
j_call: TRBJ2-3
d_call: -

cdr3_aa: CASSYSGVNEKLFF
cdr3_nt: TGTGCCAGCAGTTATTCTGGAGTTAATGAAAAACTGTTTTTT
clone_size: few
v_call: TRBV6-5
j_call: TRBJ1-4
d_call: -

cdr3_aa: CASSFGGGDGYTF
cdr3_nt: TGTGCCAGCAGTTTCGGAGGGGGCGATGGCTACACCTTC
clone_size: -
v_call: TRBV28
j_call: TRBJ1-2
d_call: TRBD1

cdr3_aa: CSACSGTSYEQYF
cdr3_nt: TGCAGTGCTTGTAGCGGGACGTCCTACGAGCAGTACTTC
clone_size: -
v_call: TRBV20-1
j_call: TRBJ2-7
d_call: TRBD2

cdr3_aa: CSARGSQPQHF
cdr3_nt: TGCAGTGCTAGGGGGAGTCAGCCCCAGCATTTT
clone_size: few
v_call: TRBV20-1
j_call: TRBJ1-5
d_call: -

cdr3_aa: CATRGKMGNTGELFF
cdr3_nt: TGTGCCACCAGAGGGAAGATGGGGAACACCGGGGAGCTGTTTTTT
clone_size: many
v_call: TRBV24-1
j_call: TRBJ2-2
d_call: -

cdr3_aa: CASSSTGRDSGGTGELFF
cdr3_nt: TGCGCCAGCAGCTCCACCGGCCGGGACTCCGGGGGCACCGGGGAGCTGTTTTTT
clone_size: many
v_call: TRBV5-1
j_call: TRBJ2-2
d_call: -

cdr3_aa: CASSDPDGLAGGPRTDTQYF
cdr3_nt: TGTGCCAGCAGTGATCCCGACGGACTAGCGGGAGGGCCTCGCACAGATACGCAGTATTTT
clone_size: -
v_call: TRBV6-1
j_call: TRBJ2-3
d_call: TRBD2

cdr3_aa: CASSPQGITGNTIYF
cdr3_nt: TGTGCCAGCAGTCCACAGGGAATCACTGGAAACACCATATATTTT
clone_size: few
v_call: TRBV12-3/TRBV12-4
j_call: TRBJ1-3
d_call: -

cdr3_aa: CASSLDRSNTGELFF
cdr3_nt: TGCGCCAGCAGCTTGGACAGATCGAACACCGGGGAGCTGTTTTTT
clone_size: -
v_call: TRBV5-1
j_call: TRBJ2-2
d_call: -

cdr3_aa: CASSYGTGKEVTDTQYF
cdr3_nt: TGTGCCAGCAGTTACGGGACAGGGAAGGAGGTCACAGATACGCAGTATTTT
clone_size: -
v_call: TRBV6-5
j_call: TRBJ2-3
d_call: TRBD1